The clone carrying this T cell receptor (beta chain) came up many times. Its target is unknown. CDR3 length: 17 amino acids. Per the germline V gene, CDR1 is MNHEY and CDR2 is SVGEGT. Trimming stripped 2 bases from V and 3 bases from J, with 19 bases between. Diagnoses used clinical symptoms, serum thyroxine and TRAb, thyroid ultrasound and orbital computed tomography. This record belongs to a study of T cells in Graves' hyperthyroidism and ophthalmopathy. Turning to the study itself: Peripheral blood was collected at initial diagnosis, before any treatment. Whole-study results and caveats: The majority of expanded thyroid clonotypes above 0.001 also appeared in blood.

There were TCR beta CDR3 regions amplified from RNA transcripts. When the TCR CDR3 underwent first-round RT-PCR, the HTBI primer set was used. In TCRdb, the multiplex PCR reads were re-called with MiXCR into one record per CDR3 protein. Among some 510,000 distinct CDR3 sequences, roughly 20% were seen once, and the ten largest hold 26%. This chain uses TRBV6-2 or TRBV6-3 with TRBJ1-1; D might be TRBD1 (6 bases). The sample was blood. The TCR originated in a man between 18 and 29 years old with Graves' hyperthyroidism. The CDR3 nucleotides are TGTGCCAGCAGTTACAATTGGGGGACATTCGCGGACACTGAAGCTTTCTTT. Translated, it gives CASSYNWGTFADTEAFF.